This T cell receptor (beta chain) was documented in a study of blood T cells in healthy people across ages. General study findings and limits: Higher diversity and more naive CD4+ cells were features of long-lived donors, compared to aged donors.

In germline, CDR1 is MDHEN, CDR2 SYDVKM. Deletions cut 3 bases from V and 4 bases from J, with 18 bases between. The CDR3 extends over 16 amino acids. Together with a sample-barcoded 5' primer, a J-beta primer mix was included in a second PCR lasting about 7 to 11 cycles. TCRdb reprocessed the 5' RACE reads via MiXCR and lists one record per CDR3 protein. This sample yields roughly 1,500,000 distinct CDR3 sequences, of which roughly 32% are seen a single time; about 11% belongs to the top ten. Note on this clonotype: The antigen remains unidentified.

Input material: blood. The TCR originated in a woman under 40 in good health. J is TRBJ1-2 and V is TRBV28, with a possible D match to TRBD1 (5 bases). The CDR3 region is CASSFSRGSRAYGYTF. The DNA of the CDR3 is TGTGCCAGCAGTTTTTCTAGGGGAAGCAGGGCCTATGGCTACACCTTC.